Included here is one TCR beta chain sequence, with context. The antigen is undetermined. This sample stems from a study of blood T cells in healthy people across ages. Study conclusions and caveats: It was found that TCR beta diversity correlated strongly with the percentage of naive T cells. As age increased, TCR beta diversity per million T cells fell in a roughly linear fashion. Diversity was estimated from one million T cells, and these estimates were considered underestimates.

A J-beta primer mix and a sample-barcoded 5' primer were used in a second PCR of about 7 to 12 cycles. TCRdb reprocessed the 5' RACE reads with MiXCR, giving one entry per CDR3 protein. The data contain about 1.4 million distinct CDR3 sequences, roughly 60% of them singletons. The sample consisted of blood. The receptor was derived from a man aged 18 to 29 in good health.

The chain's CDR3 is CASSISGGGIEKLFF. DNA of the CDR3: TGTGCCAGCAGTATATCAGGTGGGGGGATTGAAAAACTGTTTTTT. The rearrangement uses TRBV12-3 or TRBV12-4 and TRBJ1-4, with D possibly TRBD1 on 5 matching bases. Deletions cut 5 bases from V and 7 bases from J, with 17 bases between. CDR3 length: 15 amino acids.